The 6 T cell receptor beta chains in this list originate from one sample, sequenced in a study of identical twins. TCRdb re-derived calls from the 5' RACE reads in MiXCR, one entry per CDR3 protein. The sample lists 540,000 or so distinct CDR3 sequences, approximately 20% seen once, with around 0.48% in the top ten. These data were also reused for a study on yellow fever vaccine responses in identical twins.

Sequenced: CD4+ T cells sorted from blood. All receptors derive from a woman between 18 and 29 years old in good health.

The table lists this clonotype with a few counts. The chain couples TRBV24-1 to TRBJ2-1; 9 positions match TRBD1. The CDR3 is made up of 14 amino acids. With 7 bases clipped from V and 7 bases from J, the junction kept 7 bases outside the gene matches. CDR1 and CDR2 (germline): KGHDR, SFDVKD. For the CDR3, the DNA is TGTGCCACCAGGCCTACAGGGGGCGGGAATGAGCAGTTCTTC. This gives the protein CATRPTGGGNEQFF.

The chain recombines TRBV24-1 with TRBJ2-5; no firm D call. Trimming took off 3 bases at V and 2 bases at J, with 9 bases between the two ends. This CDR3 has 14 residues. Germline V lookup: CDR1 KGHDR, CDR2 SFDVKD. The CDR3 sequence is CATSDLISQETQYF. For the CDR3, the DNA is TGTGCCACCAGTGATCTCATCAGTCAAGAGACCCAGTACTTC.

As concerns this clonotype: Being one base from a much bigger clone, this may be a read error. This chain connects TRBV7-9 to TRBJ2-2, with D unresolved. Per germline, CDR1 SEHNR and CDR2 FQNEAQ (reference sequence). The length of the CDR3 is 12 residues. V was shortened by 1 base and J by 7 bases, with 4 bases between the two germline ends. CDR3 loop: CASSLGHGELFF. For the CDR3, the DNA is TGTGCCAGCAGCTTAGGCCACGGGGAGCTGTTTTTT.

This clonotype was detected only a few times. The chain combines TRBV7-9 with TRBJ1-2; D possibly corresponds to TRBD1 (5 bases). Trimming shortened V by 5 bases and J by 6 bases, and 16 bases separated the two germline ends. CDR1 and CDR2 (germline): SEHNR, FQNEAQ (reference sequence). This CDR3 is 14 amino acids long. CDR3 region: CASSMASGLDGYTF. CDR3 nucleotides: TGTGCCAGCAGCATGGCCTCAGGGTTGGATGGCTACACCTTC.

The chain couples TRBV6-4 to TRBJ1-1; D is unresolved. V lost 0 bases and J 3 bases, leaving 5 bases between the germline ends. Germline V gene data show CDR1 as MRHNA and CDR2 as SNTAGT. The CDR3 extends over 13 amino acids. The CDR3 DNA reads TGTGCCAGCAGTGACTCTTTGGACACTGAAGCTTTCTTT. Protein: CASSDSLDTEAFF.

This clonotype has a handful of counts. V gene TRBV10-3 combines with J gene TRBJ2-5; 7 bases match TRBD2. Germline trimming cut 6 bases from V and 5 bases from J; bases unmatched to any gene: 6. Germline V gene data show CDR1 as ENHRY and CDR2 as SYGVKD. The CDR3 length is 13 residues. Written as DNA, the CDR3 is TGTGCCATCAGAGCGGGGACGGGGGAGACCCAGTACTTC. This gives the protein CAIRAGTGETQYF.